The clone carrying this T cell receptor beta chain was counted ten times or more. Antigen specificity is unknown. These data belong to a study of CD8 T cells in ankylosing spondylitis. Whole-study results and caveats: A TCR beta motif of eight highly homologous variants appeared characteristic of ankylosing spondylitis blood. From matched ankylosing spondylitis synovial fluid, disease-linked clones were reportedly recovered at significantly enriched levels.

Each TCR beta library was made by quantitative 5'-RACE that incorporated molecular barcodes. TCRdb recomputed calls from the 5' RACE reads with MiXCR, one row per CDR3 protein. The profile shows 450,000 to 550,000 distinct CDR3 sequences, less than 6% of them singletons. The sample consisted of blood, either unsorted or a sorted T cell fraction (not recorded which). The receptor's source is a male donor with ankylosing spondylitis.

In DNA, the CDR3 is TGCAGTGCTAGCACCAGGGGGTTTCCCTACAATGAGCAGTTCTTC. Its translation: CSASTRGFPYNEQFF. The chain uses TRBV20-1 and TRBJ2-1, with 7 nucleotides matching TRBD1. CDR1 and CDR2 from the germline V gene are DFQATT and SNEGSKA (reference sequence). V lost 3 bases to trimming and J lost 2 bases; unmatched junction nucleotides: 7. The CDR3 runs to 15 residues.